One TCR beta chain is described in this entry. Its antigen is still unknown. Base quality data are lacking; no much larger clone is found one base away. The data originate from a study of EBV T-cell therapy then PD-1 blockade in nasopharyngeal carcinoma (dated by TCRdb to the early 2020s). The CDR3 has 12 amino acids, counting the end cysteine and phenylalanine. Of the read, only the CDR3 DNA is kept; its 36 bases are in frame from base 1. Trimming takes 4 bases from V and 6 bases from J, and the germline ends sit 10 bases apart. According to the germline V gene, CDR1 reads SGHDN and CDR2 reads FVKESK. The Qiagen DNeasy Kit was used to extract genomic DNA from the sorted cells. TCR beta chain deep sequencing was performed on the immunoSEQ platform. The authors' pipeline ran thus. The immunoSEQ Analyzer software was used to analyze the repertoire data. What TCRdb holds here is the immuneACCESS table cut down to in-frame rearrangements. Part of the clones is not present; checked against another copy, under half of the missing clones reflect an unresolved V gene, and the others are unexplained. Clone size and the V and J calls come from that table; the DNA yielded D and trimming. The sample data list about 19,000 clones, and 84% of these were observed just once. Around 32% of the sample goes to the ten largest clones.

The treatment or condition label for this specimen denotes: AdE1-LMPpoly-expanded autologous EBV-specific T-cell therapy followed by anti-PD-1 nivolumab. The sequence came from a man aged 35-49 years with nasopharyngeal carcinoma. Rearrangement joined TRBV14 to TRBJ2-7, with no D gene named confidently. Sample: CD8+ T cells from blood, taken at roughly day 35 from a patient whose treatment included autologous EBV-specific T cells and nivolumab. The CDR3 in this case is CASSPSVGEQYF. The sequenced DNA: TGTGCCAGCAGCCCGTCAGTTGGCGAGCAGTACTTC. The reference TRBV14 and TRBJ2-7 proteins fill in what lies around the CDR3, so the full variable domain reads EAGVTQFPSHSVIEKGQTVTLRCDPISGHDNLYWYRRVMGKEIKFLLHFVKESKQDESGMPNNRFLAERTGGTYSTLKVQPAELEDSGVYFCASSPSVGEQYFGPGTRLTVT.